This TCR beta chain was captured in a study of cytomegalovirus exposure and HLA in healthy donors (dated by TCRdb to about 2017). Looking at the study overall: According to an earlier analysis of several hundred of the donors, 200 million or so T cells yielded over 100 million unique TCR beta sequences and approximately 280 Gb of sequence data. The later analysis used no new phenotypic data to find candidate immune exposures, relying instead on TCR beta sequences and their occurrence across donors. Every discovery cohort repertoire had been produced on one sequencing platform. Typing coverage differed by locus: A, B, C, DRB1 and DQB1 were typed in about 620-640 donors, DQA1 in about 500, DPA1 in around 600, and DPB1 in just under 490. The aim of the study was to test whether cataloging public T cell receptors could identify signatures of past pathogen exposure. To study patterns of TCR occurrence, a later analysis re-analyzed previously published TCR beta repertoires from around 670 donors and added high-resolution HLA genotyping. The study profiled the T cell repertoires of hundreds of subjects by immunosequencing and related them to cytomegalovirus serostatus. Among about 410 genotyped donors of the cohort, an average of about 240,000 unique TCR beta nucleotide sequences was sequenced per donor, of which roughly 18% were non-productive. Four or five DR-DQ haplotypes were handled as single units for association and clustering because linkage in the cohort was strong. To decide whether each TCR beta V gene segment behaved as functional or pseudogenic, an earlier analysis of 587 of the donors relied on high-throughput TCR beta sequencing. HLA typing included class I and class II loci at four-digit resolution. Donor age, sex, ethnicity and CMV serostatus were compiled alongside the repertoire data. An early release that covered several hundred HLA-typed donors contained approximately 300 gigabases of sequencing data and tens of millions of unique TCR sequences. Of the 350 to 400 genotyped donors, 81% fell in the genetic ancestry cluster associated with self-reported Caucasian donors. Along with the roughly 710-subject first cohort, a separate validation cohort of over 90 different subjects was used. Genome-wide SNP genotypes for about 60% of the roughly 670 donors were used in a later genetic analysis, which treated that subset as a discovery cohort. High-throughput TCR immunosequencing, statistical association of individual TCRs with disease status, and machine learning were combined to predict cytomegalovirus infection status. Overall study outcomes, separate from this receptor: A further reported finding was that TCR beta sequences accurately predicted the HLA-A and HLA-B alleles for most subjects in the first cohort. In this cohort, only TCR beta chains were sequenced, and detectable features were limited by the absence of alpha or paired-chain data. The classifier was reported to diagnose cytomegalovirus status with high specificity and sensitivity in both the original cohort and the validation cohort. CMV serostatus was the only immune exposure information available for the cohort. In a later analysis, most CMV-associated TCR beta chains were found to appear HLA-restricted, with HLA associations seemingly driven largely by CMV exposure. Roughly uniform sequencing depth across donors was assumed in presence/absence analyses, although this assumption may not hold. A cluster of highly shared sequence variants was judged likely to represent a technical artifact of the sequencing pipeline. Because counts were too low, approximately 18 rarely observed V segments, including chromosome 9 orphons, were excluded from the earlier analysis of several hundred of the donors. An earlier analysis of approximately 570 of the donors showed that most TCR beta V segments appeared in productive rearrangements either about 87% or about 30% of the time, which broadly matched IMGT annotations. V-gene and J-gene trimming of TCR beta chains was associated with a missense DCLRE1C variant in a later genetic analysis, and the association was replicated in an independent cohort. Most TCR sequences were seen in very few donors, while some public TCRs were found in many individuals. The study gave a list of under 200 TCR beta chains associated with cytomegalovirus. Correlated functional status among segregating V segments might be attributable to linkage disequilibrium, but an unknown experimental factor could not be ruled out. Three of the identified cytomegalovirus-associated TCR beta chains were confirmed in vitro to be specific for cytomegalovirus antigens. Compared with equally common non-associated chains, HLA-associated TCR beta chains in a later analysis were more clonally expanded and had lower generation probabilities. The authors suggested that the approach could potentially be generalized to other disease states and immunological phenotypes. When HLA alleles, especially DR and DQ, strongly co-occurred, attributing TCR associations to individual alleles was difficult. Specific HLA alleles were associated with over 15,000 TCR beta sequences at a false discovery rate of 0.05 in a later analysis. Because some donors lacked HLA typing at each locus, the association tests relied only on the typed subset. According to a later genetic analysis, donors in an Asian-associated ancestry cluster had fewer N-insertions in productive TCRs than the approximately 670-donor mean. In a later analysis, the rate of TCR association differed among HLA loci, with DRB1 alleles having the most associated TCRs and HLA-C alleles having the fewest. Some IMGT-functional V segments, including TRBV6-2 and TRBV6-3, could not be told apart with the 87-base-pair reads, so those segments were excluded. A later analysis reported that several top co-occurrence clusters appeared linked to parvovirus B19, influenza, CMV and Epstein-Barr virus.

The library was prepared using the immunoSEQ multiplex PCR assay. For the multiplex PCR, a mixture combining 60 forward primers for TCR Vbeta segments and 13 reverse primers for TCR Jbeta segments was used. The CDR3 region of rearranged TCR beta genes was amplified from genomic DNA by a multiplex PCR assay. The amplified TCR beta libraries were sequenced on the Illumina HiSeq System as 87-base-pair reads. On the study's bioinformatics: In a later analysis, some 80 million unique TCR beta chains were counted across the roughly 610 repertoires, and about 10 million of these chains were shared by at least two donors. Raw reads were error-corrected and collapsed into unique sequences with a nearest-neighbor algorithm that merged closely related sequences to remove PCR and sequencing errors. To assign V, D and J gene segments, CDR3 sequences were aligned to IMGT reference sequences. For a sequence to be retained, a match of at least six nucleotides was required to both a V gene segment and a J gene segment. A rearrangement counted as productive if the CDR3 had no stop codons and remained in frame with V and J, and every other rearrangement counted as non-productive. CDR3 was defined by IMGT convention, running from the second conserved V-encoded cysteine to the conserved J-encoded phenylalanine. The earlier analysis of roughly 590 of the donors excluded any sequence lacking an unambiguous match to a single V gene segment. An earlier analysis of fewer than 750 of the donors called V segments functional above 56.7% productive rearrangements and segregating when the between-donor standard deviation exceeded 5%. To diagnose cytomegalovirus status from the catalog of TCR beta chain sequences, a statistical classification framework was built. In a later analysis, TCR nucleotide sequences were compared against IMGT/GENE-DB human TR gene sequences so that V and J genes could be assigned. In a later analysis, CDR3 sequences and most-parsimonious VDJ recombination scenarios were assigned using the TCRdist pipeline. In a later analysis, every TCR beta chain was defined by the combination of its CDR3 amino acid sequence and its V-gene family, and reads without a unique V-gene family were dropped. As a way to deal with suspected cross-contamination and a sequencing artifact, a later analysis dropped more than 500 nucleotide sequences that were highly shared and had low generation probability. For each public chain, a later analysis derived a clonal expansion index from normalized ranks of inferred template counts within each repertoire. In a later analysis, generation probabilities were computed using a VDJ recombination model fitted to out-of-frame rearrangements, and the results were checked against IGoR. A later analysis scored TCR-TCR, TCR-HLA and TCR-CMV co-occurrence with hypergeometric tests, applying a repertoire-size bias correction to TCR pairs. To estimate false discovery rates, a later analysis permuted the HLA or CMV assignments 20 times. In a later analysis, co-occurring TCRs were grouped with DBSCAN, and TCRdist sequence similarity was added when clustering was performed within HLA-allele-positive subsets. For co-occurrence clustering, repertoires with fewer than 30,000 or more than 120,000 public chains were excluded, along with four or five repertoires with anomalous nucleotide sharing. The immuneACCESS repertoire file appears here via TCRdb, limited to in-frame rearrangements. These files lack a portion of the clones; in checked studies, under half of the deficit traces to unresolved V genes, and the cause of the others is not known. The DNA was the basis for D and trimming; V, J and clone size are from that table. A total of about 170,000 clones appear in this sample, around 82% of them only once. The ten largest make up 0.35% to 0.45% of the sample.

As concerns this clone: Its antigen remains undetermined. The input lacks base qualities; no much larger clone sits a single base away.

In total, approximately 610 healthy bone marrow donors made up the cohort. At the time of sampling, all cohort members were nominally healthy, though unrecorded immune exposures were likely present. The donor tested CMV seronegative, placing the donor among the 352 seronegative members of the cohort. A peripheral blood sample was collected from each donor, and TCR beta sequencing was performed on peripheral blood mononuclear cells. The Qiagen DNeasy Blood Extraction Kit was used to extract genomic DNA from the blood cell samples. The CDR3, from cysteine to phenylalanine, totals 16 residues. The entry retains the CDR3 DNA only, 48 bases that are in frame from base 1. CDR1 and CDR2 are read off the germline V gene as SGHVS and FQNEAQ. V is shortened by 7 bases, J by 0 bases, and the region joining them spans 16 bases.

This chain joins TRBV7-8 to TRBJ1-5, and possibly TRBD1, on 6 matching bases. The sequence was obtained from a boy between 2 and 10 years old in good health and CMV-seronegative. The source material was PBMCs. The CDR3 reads CASTPGQLDSNQPQHF. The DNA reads TGTGCCAGCACTCCAGGACAGCTAGATAGCAATCAGCCCCAGCATTTT. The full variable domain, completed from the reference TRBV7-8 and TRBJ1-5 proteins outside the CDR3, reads GAGVSQSPRYKVAKRGQDVALRCDPISGHVSLFWYQQALGQGPEFLTYFQNEAQLDKSGLPSDRFFAERPEGSVSTLKIQRTQQEDSAVYLCASTPGQLDSNQPQHFGDGTRLSIL.